This T cell receptor beta chain was observed in a study of blood T cell repertoires in COVID-19. Trimming stripped 4 bases from V and 4 bases from J, with 13 bases between. The germline gives CDR1 MDHEN, CDR2 SYDVKM. This CDR3 is 14 amino acids long. TCRdb keeps only in-frame clones here, not all; method: immunoSEQ multiplex PCR. Of some 390,000 clones listed, about nine tenths are singletons. The clonotype originates from a woman in her twenties or thirties who had recovered from COVID-19. The chain combines TRBV28 with TRBJ1-2, with D maybe TRBD1 (6 bases). Sequences were obtained from PBMCs or T cells enriched from blood (not recorded which). CDR3 DNA sequence: TGTGCCAGCAGTTCCTATGAGACAGGCTATGGCTACACCTTC. It translates to CASSSYETGYGYTF.